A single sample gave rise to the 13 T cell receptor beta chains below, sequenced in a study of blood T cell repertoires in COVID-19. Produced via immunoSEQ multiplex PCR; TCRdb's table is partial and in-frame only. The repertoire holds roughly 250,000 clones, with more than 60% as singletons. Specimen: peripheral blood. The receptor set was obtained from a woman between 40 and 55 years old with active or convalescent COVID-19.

Here the CDR3 reads CASSHSGSSTDTQYF. CDR3 nucleotides: TGTGCCAGCAGTCATAGCGGGTCTAGCACAGATACGCAGTATTTT. The V and J genes are TRBV5-6 and TRBJ2-3; 7 nucleotides match TRBD2. The CDR3 extends over 15 amino acids. Per the germline V gene, CDR1 is SGHDT and CDR2 is YYEEEE. The junction had 6 bases not matched to a gene; V was cut back by 5 bases and J by 0 bases.

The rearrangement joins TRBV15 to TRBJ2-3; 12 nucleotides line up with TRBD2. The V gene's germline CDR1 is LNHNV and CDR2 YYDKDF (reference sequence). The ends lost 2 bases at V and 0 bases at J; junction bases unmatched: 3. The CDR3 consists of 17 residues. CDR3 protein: CATSRLAGGTSTDTQYF. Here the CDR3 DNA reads TGTGCCACCAGCAGACTAGCGGGGGGGACTAGCACAGATACGCAGTATTTT.

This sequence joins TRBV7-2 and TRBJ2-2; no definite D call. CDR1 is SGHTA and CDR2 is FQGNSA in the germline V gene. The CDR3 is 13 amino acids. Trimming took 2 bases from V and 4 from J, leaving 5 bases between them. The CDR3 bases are TGTGCCAGCAGCTTACCAGGCACCGGGGAGCTGTTTTTT. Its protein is CASSLPGTGELFF.

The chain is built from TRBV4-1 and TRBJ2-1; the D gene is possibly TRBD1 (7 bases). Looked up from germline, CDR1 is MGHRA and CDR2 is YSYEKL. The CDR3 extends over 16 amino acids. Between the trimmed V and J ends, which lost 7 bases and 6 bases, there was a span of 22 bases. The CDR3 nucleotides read TGCGCCAGCACCCTCGGGGGAACAGGGGAGGTCAATGAGCAGTTCTTC. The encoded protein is CASTLGGTGEVNEQFF.

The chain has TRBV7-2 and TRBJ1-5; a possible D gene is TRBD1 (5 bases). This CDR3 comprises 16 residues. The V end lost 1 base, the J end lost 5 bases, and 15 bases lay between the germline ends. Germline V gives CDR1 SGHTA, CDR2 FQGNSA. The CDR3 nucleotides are TGTGCCAGCAGCTTAGTCTCTGGCAGGGAGGATCAGCCCCAGCATTTT. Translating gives CASSLVSGREDQPQHF.

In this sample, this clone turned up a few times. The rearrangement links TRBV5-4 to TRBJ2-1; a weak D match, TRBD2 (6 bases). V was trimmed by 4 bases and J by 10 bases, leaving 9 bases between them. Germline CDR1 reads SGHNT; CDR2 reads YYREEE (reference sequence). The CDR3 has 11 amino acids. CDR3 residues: CASSLSGEQFF. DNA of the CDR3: TGTGCCAGCAGCCTTAGCGGCGAGCAGTTCTTC. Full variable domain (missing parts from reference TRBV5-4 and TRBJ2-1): ETGVTQSPTHLIKTRGQQVTLRCSSQSGHNTVSWYQQALGQGPQFIFQYYREEENGRGNFPPRFSGLQFPNYSSELNVNALELDDSALYLCASSLSGEQFFGPGTRLTVL.

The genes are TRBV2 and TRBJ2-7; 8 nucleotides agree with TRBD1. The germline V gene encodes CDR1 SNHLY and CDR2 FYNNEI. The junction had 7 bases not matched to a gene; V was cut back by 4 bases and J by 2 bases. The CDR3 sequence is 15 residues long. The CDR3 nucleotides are TGTGCCAGCAGTGTTTCAGGGGGCGAGGCCTACGAGCAGTACTTC. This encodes CASSVSGGEAYEQYF.

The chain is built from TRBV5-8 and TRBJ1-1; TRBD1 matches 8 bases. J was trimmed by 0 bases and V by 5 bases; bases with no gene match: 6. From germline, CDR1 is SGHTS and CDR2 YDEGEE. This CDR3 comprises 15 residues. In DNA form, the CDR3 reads TGTGCCAGCAGGTTCCAGGGGGCTGTGAACACTGAAGCTTTCTTT. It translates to CASRFQGAVNTEAFF.

CDR3 protein: CASSPGHPNQPQHF. The CDR3 coding sequence is TGTGCCAGCAGTCCGGGACACCCCAATCAGCCCCAGCATTTT. This sequence joins TRBV28 and TRBJ1-5; tentative D call: TRBD1 (6 bases). The CDR3 has 14 residues. Germline V lookup: CDR1 MDHEN, CDR2 SYDVKM. The V end was cut by 5 bases, the J end by 3 bases, with 11 bases between.

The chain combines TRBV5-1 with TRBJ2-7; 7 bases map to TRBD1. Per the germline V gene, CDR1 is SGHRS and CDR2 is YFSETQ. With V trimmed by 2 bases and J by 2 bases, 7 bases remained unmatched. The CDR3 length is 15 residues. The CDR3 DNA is TGCGCCAGCAGCTTCGGGACAGAGCTTCCCTACGAGCAGTACTTC. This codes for CASSFGTELPYEQYF.

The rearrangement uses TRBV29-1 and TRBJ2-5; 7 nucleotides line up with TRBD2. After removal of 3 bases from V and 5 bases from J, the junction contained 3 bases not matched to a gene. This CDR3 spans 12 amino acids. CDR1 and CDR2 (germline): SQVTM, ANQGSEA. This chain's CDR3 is CSVDSGGETQYF. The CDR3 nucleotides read TGCAGCGTTGACTCCGGGGGGGAGACCCAGTACTTC.

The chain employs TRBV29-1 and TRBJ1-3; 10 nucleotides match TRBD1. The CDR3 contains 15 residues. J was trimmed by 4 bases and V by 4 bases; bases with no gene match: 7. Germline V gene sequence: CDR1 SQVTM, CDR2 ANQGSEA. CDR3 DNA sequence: TGCAGCGTTGGGAGACAGGGGGCGCGAGGAAACACCATATATTTT. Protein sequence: CSVGRQGARGNTIYF.

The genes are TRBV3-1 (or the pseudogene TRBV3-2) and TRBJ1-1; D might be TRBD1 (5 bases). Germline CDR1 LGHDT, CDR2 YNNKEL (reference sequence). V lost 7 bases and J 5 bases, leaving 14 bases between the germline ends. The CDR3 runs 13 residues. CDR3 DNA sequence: TGTGCCAGCAACGGGGGGGGAGGGACTGAAGCTTTCTTT. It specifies CASNGGGGTEAFF.